Following are 28 T cell receptor beta chains from one sample sequenced in a study of blood T cell repertoires in COVID-19. Clones were sequenced by immunoSEQ multiplex PCR, and TCRdb holds only the in-frame ones, with some missing. In the table there are roughly 150,000 clones, about 88% of which are singletons. Input material: peripheral blood. All receptors derive from a woman older than 75 with COVID-19, enrolled during active disease.

The chain recombines TRBV28 with TRBJ2-7; D is perhaps TRBD2 (7 bases). This CDR3 spans 16 amino acids. Germline V CDR1 and CDR2: MDHEN, SYDVKM. Trimming removed 7 bases at V and 0 bases at J, with 19 bases between. The chain's CDR3 is CASNPQGGGSSYEQYF. The CDR3 DNA reads TGTGCCAGCAACCCTCAAGGGGGAGGGAGCTCCTACGAGCAGTACTTC.

The V call is TRBV7-2, the J call TRBJ1-4; 10 nucleotides line up with TRBD1. In germline, CDR1 is SGHTA, CDR2 FQGNSA. CDR3 size: 16 residues. V lost 5 bases to trimming and J lost 8 bases; unmatched junction nucleotides: 11. This CDR3 reads CASSRQGTGVEEKLFF. The CDR3 region has the DNA TGTGCCAGCAGCCGGCAGGGGACAGGGGTGGAAGAAAAACTGTTTTTT. Filled out from reference TRBV7-2 and TRBJ1-4, the complete variable domain reads GAGVSQSPSNKVTEKGKDVELRCDPISGHTALYWYRQSLGQGLEFLIYFQGNSAPDKSGLPSDRFSAERTGGSVSTLTIQRTQQEDSAVYLCASSRQGTGVEEKLFFGSGTQLSVL.

V usage is TRBV15 and J usage is TRBJ1-2, with 7 bases lining up with TRBD1. Germline loops: CDR1 LNHNV, CDR2 YYDKDF (reference sequence). CDR3 length: 16 amino acids. The V gene end was trimmed by 2 bases and the J gene end by 1 base; junction bases not matched to a gene: 7. The CDR3 loop reads CATSRRNRGFNYGYTF. The CDR3 DNA reads as TGTGCCACCAGCAGACGAAACAGGGGATTTAACTATGGCTACACCTTC.

J is TRBJ1-5 and V is TRBV5-5, with D possibly being TRBD1 (6 bases). CDR1 and CDR2 from the germline V gene are SGHKS and YYEKEE (reference sequence). V was cut by 4 bases and J by 3 bases, with 17 bases left in between. This CDR3 spans 16 amino acids. The CDR3 sequence is CASSHFGSGVNQPQHF. For the CDR3, the DNA is TGTGCCAGCAGCCACTTCGGGTCAGGGGTCAATCAGCCCCAGCATTTT. Supplemented by reference TRBV5-5 and TRBJ1-5, the full variable domain reads DAGVTQSPTHLIKTRGQQVTLRCSPISGHKSVSWYQQVLGQGPQFIFQYYEKEERGRGNFPDRFSARQFPNYSSELNVNALLLGDSALYLCASSHFGSGVNQPQHFGDGTRLSIL.

The gene calls are TRBV11-1 and TRBJ2-1; the match to TRBD1 covers 7 bases. Per germline, CDR1 SGHAT and CDR2 FQDESV (reference sequence). The CDR3 extends over 16 amino acids. J was trimmed by 2 bases and V by 1 base; bases with no gene match: 5. In DNA, the CDR3 is TGTGCCAGCAGCTTAGGCAAGGGGGCCACCTACAATGAGCAGTTCTTC. Translating it yields CASSLGKGATYNEQFF.

The CDR3 DNA reads as TGCAGTGCTAGAGGGCCTGGTGGGCAGTTCTTC. It specifies CSARGPGGQFF. This chain connects TRBV20-1 to TRBJ2-1; no firm D call. V lost 1 base and J lost 12, with 10 bases in between. Germline CDR1 and CDR2: DFQATT and SNEGSKA (reference sequence). This CDR3 has 11 residues.

V usage is TRBV25-1 and J usage is TRBJ1-5, with 8 bases identical to TRBD1. CDR3 size: 15 residues. The germline V gene has CDR1 MGHDK and CDR2 SYGVNS. J lost 5 bases, V lost 3 bases, and 6 bases had no gene match. Here the CDR3 DNA reads TGTGCCAGCAGTGAGTCGGACAGGGTGGATCAGCCCCAGCATTTT. Protein: CASSESDRVDQPQHF.

The V call is TRBV10-3, the J call TRBJ2-4; tentative D call: TRBD2 (5 bases). V dropped 0 bases and J dropped 9 bases, with 15 bases sitting between them. Germline V gives CDR1 ENHRY, CDR2 SYGVKD. CDR3 size: 15 residues. DNA of the CDR3: TGTGCCATCAGTGAGTCGGAGGTTAGCTACAGCATTCAGTACTTC. Residues: CAISESEVSYSIQYF.

CDR3 loop: CAISDGQNTEAFF. The CDR3 region has the DNA TGTGCCATCAGCGATGGACAGAACACTGAAGCTTTCTTT. This chain links TRBV10-3 with TRBJ1-1; a weak D match, TRBD1 (5 bases). Trimming pared 6 bases from V and 1 base from J, leaving 9 bases between. This CDR3 region has 13 residues. Per the germline V gene, CDR1 is ENHRY and CDR2 is SYGVKD.

The chain links TRBV9 to TRBJ1-1; D might be TRBD1 (6 bases). The V and J ends lost 3 bases and 1 base respectively, with 10 bases between them. Per the germline V gene, CDR1 is SGDLS and CDR2 is YYNGEE. The CDR3 consists of 14 residues. CDR3 protein: CASSATDRNTEAFF. DNA for the CDR3: TGTGCCAGCAGCGCCACGGACAGGAACACTGAAGCTTTCTTT.

The chain carries TRBV5-1 and TRBJ2-3; D remains unclear. Germline CDR1 and CDR2: SGHRS and YFSETQ. V was cut by 1 base and J by 0 bases, with 9 bases left in between. CDR3 length: 15 amino acids. The CDR3 DNA sequence: TGCGCCAGCAGCTTGTACAGATCTAGCACAGATACGCAGTATTTT. This translates into CASSLYRSSTDTQYF.

The V call is TRBV15, the J call TRBJ1-1; D not certain. Germline assignment: CDR1 LNHNV and CDR2 YYDKDF (reference sequence). The CDR3 has 13 amino acids. The V gene lost 2 bases and the J gene lost 1 base, with 5 bases spanning the gap. DNA for the CDR3: TGTGCCACCAGCAGACAGGAGAACACTGAAGCTTTCTTT. Its protein product is CATSRQENTEAFF.

The chain combines TRBV4-1 with TRBJ2-7, with 8 nucleotides matching TRBD2. With 0 bases clipped from V and 7 bases from J, the junction kept 14 bases outside the gene matches. The CDR3 runs to 17 residues. Germline V CDR1 and CDR2: MGHRA, YSYEKL. CDR3 sequence: CASSQDPGGTPPWEQYF. CDR3 coding DNA: TGCGCCAGCAGCCAAGATCCGGGGGGGACACCCCCCTGGGAGCAGTACTTC.

The rearrangement links TRBV25-1 to TRBJ2-1; D is perhaps TRBD2 (6 bases). Germline V lookup: CDR1 MGHDK, CDR2 SYGVNS. V lost 1 base and J lost 8, with 18 bases in between. This CDR3 contains 16 residues. The CDR3 sequence: CASSEWETSGSDEQFF. For the CDR3, the DNA is TGTGCCAGCAGTGAATGGGAGACTAGTGGATCCGATGAGCAGTTCTTC.

This chain joins TRBV2 and TRBJ1-4; 7 bases are a match to TRBD1. The V segment lost 6 bases and the J segment 0 bases; nucleotides outside the gene matches: 7. There are 16 residues in the CDR3. CDR1 SNHLY and CDR2 FYNNEI come from the germline V gene. The CDR3 loop is CASSEDRIATNEKLFF. In DNA form, the CDR3 reads TGTGCCAGCAGCGAGGACAGGATTGCAACTAATGAAAAACTGTTTTTT.

The rearrangement uses TRBV7-6 and TRBJ2-7; 9 bases are a match to TRBD2. The CDR3 runs to 20 residues. V trimming: 0 bases; J trimming: 5 bases; junction bases outside the gene matches: 20. Germline lookup yields CDR1 SGHVS and CDR2 FNYEAQ. The CDR3 region has the DNA TGTGCCAGCAGCTTAGCCATGGACAGATTTAGCGGGAGCCCTATGGACGAGCAGTACTTC. As protein: CASSLAMDRFSGSPMDEQYF.

This clone occurred a few times. This chain links TRBV6-2 or TRBV6-3 with TRBJ2-4; the match to TRBD1 covers 8 bases. V lost 5 bases and J lost 2; bases outside the gene matches: 5. The germline V gene has CDR1 MNHEY and CDR2 SVGEGT. This CDR3 spans 15 amino acids. This chain's CDR3 is CASSRTGNSKNIQYF. The CDR3 region has the DNA TGTGCCAGCAGTCGGACAGGGAACTCCAAAAACATTCAGTACTTC.

V usage is TRBV7-2 and J usage is TRBJ2-7; 8 bases agree with TRBD2. Looked up from germline, CDR1 is SGHTA and CDR2 is FQGNSA. J lost 3 bases, V lost 5 bases, and 9 bases had no gene match. This CDR3 region has 15 residues. The CDR3 DNA sequence: TGTGCCAGCAGCACAAGCGGGAGCCGTCTCTACGAGCAGTACTTC. Protein sequence: CASSTSGSRLYEQYF.

This clone was found a few times. The genes are TRBV7-8 and TRBJ2-1; 13 bases agree with TRBD2. The CDR3 totals 17 residues. With 5 bases clipped from V and 5 bases from J, the junction kept 9 bases outside the gene matches. Looked up from germline, CDR1 is SGHVS and CDR2 is FQNEAQ. The CDR3 is CASSNHRTSGSDNEQFF. The CDR3 DNA reads as TGTGCCAGCAGCAACCATCGGACTAGCGGGAGTGACAATGAGCAGTTCTTC.

This clone is a singleton in its sample. This chain connects TRBV2 to TRBJ2-7, with TRBD1 matching over 7 bases. Germline CDR1 is SNHLY and CDR2 is FYNNEI. The CDR3 is 15 amino acids. V lost 6 bases to trimming and J lost 1 base; unmatched junction nucleotides: 9. This CDR3 is CASSGADRVSYEQYF. CDR3 nucleotides: TGTGCCAGCAGCGGGGCTGACAGGGTTTCCTACGAGCAGTACTTC.

The chain joins TRBV7-2 to TRBJ1-6, with TRBD1 matching 7 bases. V dropped 6 bases and J dropped 7; count of bases not matched to a gene: 9. This CDR3 has 15 amino acids. Germline V gene lookup returns CDR1 SGHTA and CDR2 FQGNSA. CDR3 in DNA: TGTGCCAGCAGTAGTAGGGGGCGCGAAAATTCACCCCTCCACTTT. Residues: CASSSRGRENSPLHF. Together with reference TRBV7-2 and TRBJ1-6, the CDR3 gives the full variable domain: GAGVSQSPSNKVTEKGKDVELRCDPISGHTALYWYRQSLGQGLEFLIYFQGNSAPDKSGLPSDRFSAERTGGSVSTLTIQRTQQEDSAVYLCASSSRGRENSPLHFGNGTRLTVT.

V and J are TRBV6-5 and TRBJ1-5; TRBD1 matches at 8 bases. This CDR3 is built from 13 residues. The germline V gene encodes CDR1 MNHEY and CDR2 SVGAGI. V lost 8 bases to trimming and J lost 3 bases; unmatched junction nucleotides: 3. CDR3 nucleotide sequence: TGTGCCAGCGAGACAGGGGTCAATCAGCCCCAGCATTTT. Protein product: CASETGVNQPQHF.

This chain links TRBV6-5 with TRBJ2-5; TRBD2 is a possible D gene (7 bases). Between the trimmed V and J ends, which lost 7 bases and 4 bases, there was a span of 19 bases. The CDR3 runs 15 residues. Germline CDR1 and CDR2: MNHEY and SVGAGI. In DNA form, the CDR3 reads TGTGCCAGCAAAGAACTACAGGGAGGGGGAGAGACCCAGTACTTC. Translating gives CASKELQGGGETQYF.

The V call is TRBV6-6, the J call TRBJ1-6; 10 bases are a match to TRBD1. CDR3 length: 15 residues. Unmatched junction bases numbered 4, after V lost 2 bases and J lost 9 bases. Germline-derived CDR1 and CDR2 are MNHNY and SVGAGI (reference sequence). In DNA, the CDR3 is TGTGCCAGCAGTTACCAGGGACAGGGGACTTCACCCCTCCACTTT. Protein product: CASSYQGQGTSPLHF.

The rearrangement links TRBV6-5 to TRBJ1-1; TRBD1 matches 9 bases. Germline loops: CDR1 MNHEY, CDR2 SVGAGI. The CDR3 is 13 residues long. J was trimmed by 8 bases and V by 5 bases; bases with no gene match: 6. CDR3 amino acids: CASSKRGTGEAFF. CDR3 DNA sequence: TGTGCCAGCAGTAAACGCGGGACAGGGGAAGCTTTCTTT.

This clone was counted between two and nine times. The rearrangement uses TRBV5-4 and TRBJ1-1; D might be TRBD1 (6 bases). CDR1 SGHNT and CDR2 YYREEE come from the germline V gene (reference sequence). V lost 0 bases and J lost 4, with 13 bases in between. The CDR3 runs 15 residues. In DNA, the CDR3 is TGTGCCAGCAGCTTGGAGCGGGGGCGGAGCACTGAAGCTTTCTTT. Translation: CASSLERGRSTEAFF.

V gene TRBV2 combines with J gene TRBJ2-2; maybe TRBD1 (6 bases). This CDR3 contains 15 residues. Germline lookup yields CDR1 SNHLY and CDR2 FYNNEI. Trimming removed 5 bases at V and 0 bases at J, with 10 bases between. The CDR3 coding sequence is TGTGCCAGCAGTCAGGGGCCAGCGAACACCGGGGAGCTGTTTTTT. This gives the protein CASSQGPANTGELFF.

The rearrangement links TRBV10-3 to TRBJ1-6, with D possibly being TRBD1 (5 bases). V was shortened by 3 bases and J by 7 bases, with 16 bases between the two germline ends. The germline CDR1 and CDR2 sequences are ENHRY and SYGVKD. CDR3 length: 16 amino acids. CDR3 in amino acids: CAISELGDSKNSPLHF. For the CDR3, the DNA is TGTGCCATCAGTGAATTAGGAGACAGTAAGAATTCACCCCTCCACTTT.